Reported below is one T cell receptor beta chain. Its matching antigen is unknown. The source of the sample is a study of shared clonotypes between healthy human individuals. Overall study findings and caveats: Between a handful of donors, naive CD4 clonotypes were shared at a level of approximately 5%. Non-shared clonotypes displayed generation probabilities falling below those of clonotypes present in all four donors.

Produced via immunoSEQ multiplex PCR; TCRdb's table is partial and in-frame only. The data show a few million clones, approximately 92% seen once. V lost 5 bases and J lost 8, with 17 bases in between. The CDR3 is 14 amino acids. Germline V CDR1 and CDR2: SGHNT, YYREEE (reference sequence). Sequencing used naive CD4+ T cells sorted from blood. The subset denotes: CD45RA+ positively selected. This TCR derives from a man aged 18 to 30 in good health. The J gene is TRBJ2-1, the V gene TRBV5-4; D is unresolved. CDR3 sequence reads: CASRFDLVRDEQFF. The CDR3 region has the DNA TGTGCCAGCAGGTTCGATCTCGTCCGAGATGAGCAGTTCTTC.